The T cell receptor beta chain under discussion was sequenced for a study of T cell changes during pregnancy in multiple sclerosis. The CDR3 contains 14 residues. V shed 2 bases and J 5 bases; nucleotides not matched to a gene: 4. CDR1 is MNHEY, CDR2 SMNVEV, per germline (reference sequence). Profiled with immunoSEQ multiplex PCR; TCRdb holds only in-frame clones, not every one. Of 45,000 to 50,000 clones in the sample, roughly nine tenths were seen once. The chain uses TRBV27 and TRBJ1-2, with TRBD1 matching 8 bases. The sequenced sample was CD4+ T cells from peripheral blood mononuclear cells, obtained in the second trimester of pregnancy. The clonotype was recovered from a female donor in good health, enrolled as a control in a pregnancy study. CDR3 loop: CASSLGQGQYGYTF. CDR3 bases: TGTGCCAGCAGTTTAGGACAGGGCCAGTATGGCTACACCTTC.